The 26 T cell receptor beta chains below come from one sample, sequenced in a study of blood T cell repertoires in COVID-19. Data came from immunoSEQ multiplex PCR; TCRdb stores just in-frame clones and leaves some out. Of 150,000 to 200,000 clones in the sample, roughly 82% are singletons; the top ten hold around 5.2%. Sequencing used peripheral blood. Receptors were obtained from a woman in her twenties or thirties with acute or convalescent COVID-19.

The CDR3 DNA is TGTGCCAGTATCTCCAGGCTGAACACTGAAGCTTTCTTT. The encoded protein is CASISRLNTEAFF. The chain has TRBV19 and TRBJ1-1; D ambiguous. CDR1 and CDR2 (germline): LNHDA, SQIVND (reference sequence). The V and J ends lost 7 bases and 0 bases respectively, with 9 bases between them. The CDR3 totals 13 residues.

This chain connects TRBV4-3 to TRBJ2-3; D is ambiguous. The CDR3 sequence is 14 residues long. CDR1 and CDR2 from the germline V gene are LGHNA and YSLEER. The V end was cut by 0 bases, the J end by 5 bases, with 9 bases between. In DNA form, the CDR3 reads TGCGCCAGCAGCCAAGATCTCGGTTTAGATACGCAGTATTTT. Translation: CASSQDLGLDTQYF.

CDR3 DNA sequence: TGTGCCACCGGCCAGACCGGGGGGAGTGAAGCTTTCTTT. The encoded protein is CATGQTGGSEAFF. This chain joins TRBV27 and TRBJ1-1; tentative D call: TRBD1 (5 bases). CDR1 MNHEY and CDR2 SMNVEV come from the germline V gene (reference sequence). V was clipped by 10 bases and J by 7 bases, with 19 bases between them. CDR3 length: 13 residues.

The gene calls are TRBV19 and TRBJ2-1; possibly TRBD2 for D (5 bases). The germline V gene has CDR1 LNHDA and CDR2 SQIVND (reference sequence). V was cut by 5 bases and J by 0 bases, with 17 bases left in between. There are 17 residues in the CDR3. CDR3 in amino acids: CASSLLWSGSSYNEQFF. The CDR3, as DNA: TGTGCCAGTAGTCTCCTGTGGAGCGGAAGCTCCTACAATGAGCAGTTCTTC.

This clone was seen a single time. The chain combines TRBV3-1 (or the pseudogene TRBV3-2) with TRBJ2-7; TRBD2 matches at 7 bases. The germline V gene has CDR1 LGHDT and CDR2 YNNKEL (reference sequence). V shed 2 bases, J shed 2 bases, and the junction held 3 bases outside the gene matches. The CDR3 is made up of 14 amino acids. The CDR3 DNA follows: TGTGCCAGCAGCCAAATGAGCGGGACCTACGAGCAGTACTTC. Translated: CASSQMSGTYEQYF.

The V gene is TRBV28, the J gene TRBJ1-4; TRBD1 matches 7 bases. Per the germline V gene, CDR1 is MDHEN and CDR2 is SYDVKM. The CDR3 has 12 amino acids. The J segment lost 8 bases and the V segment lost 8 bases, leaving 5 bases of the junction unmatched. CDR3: CASATGWEKLFF. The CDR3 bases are TGTGCCAGCGCGACAGGGTGGGAAAAACTGTTTTTT.

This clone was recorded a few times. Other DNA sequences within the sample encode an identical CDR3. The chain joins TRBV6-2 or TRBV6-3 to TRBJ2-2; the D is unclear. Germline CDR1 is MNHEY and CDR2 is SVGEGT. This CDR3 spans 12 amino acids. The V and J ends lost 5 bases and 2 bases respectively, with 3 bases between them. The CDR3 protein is CASSTNTGELFF. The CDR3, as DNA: TGTGCCAGCAGTACTAACACCGGGGAGCTGTTTTTT.

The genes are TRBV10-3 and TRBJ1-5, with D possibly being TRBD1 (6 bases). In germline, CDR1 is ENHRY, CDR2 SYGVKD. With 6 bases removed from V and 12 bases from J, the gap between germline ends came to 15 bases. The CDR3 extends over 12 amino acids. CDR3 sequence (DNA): TGTGCCATCAGGGGGCCTACAGGGTACCAGCATTTT. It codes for CAIRGPTGYQHF.

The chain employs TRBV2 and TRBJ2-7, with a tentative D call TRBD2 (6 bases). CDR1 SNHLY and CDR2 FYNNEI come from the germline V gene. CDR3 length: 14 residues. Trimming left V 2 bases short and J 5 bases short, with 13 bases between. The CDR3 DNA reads TGTGCCAGCAGTGAACGAGCAGGCGGGGACGAGCAGTACTTC. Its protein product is CASSERAGGDEQYF.

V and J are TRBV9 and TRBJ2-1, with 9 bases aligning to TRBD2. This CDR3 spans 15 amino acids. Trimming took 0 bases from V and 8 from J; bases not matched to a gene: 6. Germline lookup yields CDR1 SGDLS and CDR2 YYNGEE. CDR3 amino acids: CASSVGLAEGYEQFF. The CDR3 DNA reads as TGTGCCAGCAGCGTAGGACTAGCGGAAGGCTATGAGCAGTTCTTC.

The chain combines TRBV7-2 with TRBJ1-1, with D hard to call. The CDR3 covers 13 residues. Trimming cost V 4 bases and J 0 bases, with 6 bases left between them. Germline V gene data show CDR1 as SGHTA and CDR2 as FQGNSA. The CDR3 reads CASSSSVNTEAFF. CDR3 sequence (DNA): TGTGCCAGCAGCTCTTCAGTGAACACTGAAGCTTTCTTT.

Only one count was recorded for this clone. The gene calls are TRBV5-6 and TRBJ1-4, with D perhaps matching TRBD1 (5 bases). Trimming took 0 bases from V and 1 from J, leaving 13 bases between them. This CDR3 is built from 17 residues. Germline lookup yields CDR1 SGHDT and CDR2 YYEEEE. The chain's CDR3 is CASSLVRGIGTNEKLFF. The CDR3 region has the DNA TGTGCCAGCAGCTTGGTTCGGGGGATAGGAACTAATGAAAAACTGTTTTTT.

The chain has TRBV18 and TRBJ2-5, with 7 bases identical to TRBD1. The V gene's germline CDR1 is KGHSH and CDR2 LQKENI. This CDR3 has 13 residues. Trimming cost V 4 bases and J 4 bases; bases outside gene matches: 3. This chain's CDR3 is CASSRGGRETQYF. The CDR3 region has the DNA TGTGCCAGCTCACGAGGGGGCCGAGAGACCCAGTACTTC.

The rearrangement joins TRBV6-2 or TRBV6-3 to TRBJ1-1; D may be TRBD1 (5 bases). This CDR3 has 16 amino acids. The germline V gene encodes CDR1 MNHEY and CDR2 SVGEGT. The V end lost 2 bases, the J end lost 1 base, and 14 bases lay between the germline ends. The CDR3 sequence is CASSYALGTGNTEAFF. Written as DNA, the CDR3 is TGTGCCAGCAGTTACGCGCTAGGAACAGGGAACACTGAAGCTTTCTTT.

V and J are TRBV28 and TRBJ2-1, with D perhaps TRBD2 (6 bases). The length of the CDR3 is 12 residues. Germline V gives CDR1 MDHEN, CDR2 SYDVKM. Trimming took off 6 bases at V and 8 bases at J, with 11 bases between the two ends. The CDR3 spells CASRGLRYEQFF. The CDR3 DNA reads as TGTGCCAGCAGGGGACTTAGGTATGAGCAGTTCTTC.

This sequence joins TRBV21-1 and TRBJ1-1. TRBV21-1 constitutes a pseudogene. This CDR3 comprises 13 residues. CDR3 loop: CASSLRLSTEAFF. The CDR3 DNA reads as TGTGCCAGCAGCCTTAGATTGTCGACTGAAGCTTTCTTT.

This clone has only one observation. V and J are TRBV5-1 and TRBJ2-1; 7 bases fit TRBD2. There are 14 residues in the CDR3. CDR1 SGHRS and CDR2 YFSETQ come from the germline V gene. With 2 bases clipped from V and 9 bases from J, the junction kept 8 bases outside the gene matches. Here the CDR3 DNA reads TGCGCCAGCAGCTTCGGCGGGAGCGGCAGTGAGCAGTTCTTC. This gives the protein CASSFGGSGSEQFF.

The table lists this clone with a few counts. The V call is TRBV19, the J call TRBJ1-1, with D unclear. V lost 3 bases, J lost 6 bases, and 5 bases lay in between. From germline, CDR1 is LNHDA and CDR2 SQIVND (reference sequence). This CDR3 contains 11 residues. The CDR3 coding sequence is TGTGCCAGTAGTATTATTTCTGAAGCTTTCTTT. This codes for CASSIISEAFF.

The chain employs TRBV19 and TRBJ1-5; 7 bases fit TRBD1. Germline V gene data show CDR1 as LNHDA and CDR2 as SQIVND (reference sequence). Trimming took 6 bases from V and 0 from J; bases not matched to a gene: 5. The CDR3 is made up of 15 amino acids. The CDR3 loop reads CASSLGTASNQPQHF. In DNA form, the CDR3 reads TGTGCCAGTAGCCTCGGGACAGCTAGCAATCAGCCCCAGCATTTT.

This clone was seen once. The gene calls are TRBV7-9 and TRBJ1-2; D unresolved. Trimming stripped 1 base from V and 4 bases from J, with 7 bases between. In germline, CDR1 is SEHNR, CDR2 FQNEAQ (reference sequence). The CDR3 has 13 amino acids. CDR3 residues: CASSLGDTYGYTF. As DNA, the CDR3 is TGTGCCAGCAGCTTAGGAGACACCTATGGCTACACCTTC. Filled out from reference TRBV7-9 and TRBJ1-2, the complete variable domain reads DTGVSQNPRHKITKRGQNVTFRCDPISEHNRLYWYRQTLGQGPEFLTYFQNEAQLEKSRLLSDRFSAERPKGSFSTLEIQRTEQGDSAMYLCASSLGDTYGYTFGSGTRLTVV.

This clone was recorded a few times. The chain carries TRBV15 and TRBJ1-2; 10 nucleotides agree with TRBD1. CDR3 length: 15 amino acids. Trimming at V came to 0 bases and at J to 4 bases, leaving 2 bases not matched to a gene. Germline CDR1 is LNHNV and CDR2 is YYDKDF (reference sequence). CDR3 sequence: CATSRDRQGAYGYTF. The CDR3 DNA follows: TGTGCCACCAGCAGAGATAGACAGGGGGCCTATGGCTACACCTTC.

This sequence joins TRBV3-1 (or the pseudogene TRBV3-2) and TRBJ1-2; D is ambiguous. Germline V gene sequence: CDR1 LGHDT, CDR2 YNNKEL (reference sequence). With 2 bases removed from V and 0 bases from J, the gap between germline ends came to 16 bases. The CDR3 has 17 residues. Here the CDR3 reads CASSQKGRSLANYGYTF. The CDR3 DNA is TGTGCCAGCAGCCAAAAAGGCAGGTCATTGGCTAACTATGGCTACACCTTC.

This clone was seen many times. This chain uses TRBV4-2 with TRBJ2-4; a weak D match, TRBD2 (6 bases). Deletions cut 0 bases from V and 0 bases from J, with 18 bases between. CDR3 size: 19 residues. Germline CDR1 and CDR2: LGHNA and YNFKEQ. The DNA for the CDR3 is TGTGCCAGCAGCCAAGATGGCTTCGCGGGGAATTTAGCCAAAAACATTCAGTACTTC. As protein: CASSQDGFAGNLAKNIQYF.

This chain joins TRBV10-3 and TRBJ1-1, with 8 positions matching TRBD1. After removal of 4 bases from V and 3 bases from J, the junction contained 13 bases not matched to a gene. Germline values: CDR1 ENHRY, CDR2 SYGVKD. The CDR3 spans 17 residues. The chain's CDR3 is CAISGSRQGAPDTEAFF. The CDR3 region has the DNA TGTGCCATCAGTGGGAGTAGGCAGGGGGCGCCGGACACTGAAGCTTTCTTT.

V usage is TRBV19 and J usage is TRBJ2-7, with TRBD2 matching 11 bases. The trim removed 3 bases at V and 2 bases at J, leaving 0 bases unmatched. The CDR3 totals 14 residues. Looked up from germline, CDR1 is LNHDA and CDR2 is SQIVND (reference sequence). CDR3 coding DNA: TGTGCCAGTAGTATTAGCGGGAGGGCCTACGAGCAGTACTTC. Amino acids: CASSISGRAYEQYF.

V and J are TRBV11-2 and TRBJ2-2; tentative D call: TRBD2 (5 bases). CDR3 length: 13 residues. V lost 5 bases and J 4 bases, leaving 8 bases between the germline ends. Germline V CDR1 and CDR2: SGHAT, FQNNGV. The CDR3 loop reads CASSPRVTGELFF. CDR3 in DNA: TGTGCCAGCAGCCCGAGGGTCACCGGGGAGCTGTTTTTT. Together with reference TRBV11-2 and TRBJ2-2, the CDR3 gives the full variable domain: EAGVAQSPRYKIIEKRQSVAFWCNPISGHATLYWYQQILGQGPKLLIQFQNNGVVDDSQLPKDRFSAERLKGVDSTLKIQPAKLEDSAVYLCASSPRVTGELFFGEGSRLTVL.